Below, one TCR beta chain is given with its context. This entry belongs to a study of monozygotic twins with inflammatory bowel disease. After re-calling the 5' RACE reads, TCRdb lists one entry per CDR3 protein, DNA absent. In all, the sample yields more than 350,000 distinct CDR3 sequences. The length of the CDR3 is 16 residues. The germline V gene encodes CDR1 ENHRY and CDR2 SYGVKD. This clonotype was sampled from a human donor with ulcerative colitis or Crohn's disease, or a healthy co-twin of an affected twin (not recorded which). This rearrangement joins TRBV10-3 to TRBJ1-1; TCRdb designates TRBD1, a call that cannot be tested without DNA. The sample was blood. The CDR3 here is CAISVEAVGGTTEAFF.